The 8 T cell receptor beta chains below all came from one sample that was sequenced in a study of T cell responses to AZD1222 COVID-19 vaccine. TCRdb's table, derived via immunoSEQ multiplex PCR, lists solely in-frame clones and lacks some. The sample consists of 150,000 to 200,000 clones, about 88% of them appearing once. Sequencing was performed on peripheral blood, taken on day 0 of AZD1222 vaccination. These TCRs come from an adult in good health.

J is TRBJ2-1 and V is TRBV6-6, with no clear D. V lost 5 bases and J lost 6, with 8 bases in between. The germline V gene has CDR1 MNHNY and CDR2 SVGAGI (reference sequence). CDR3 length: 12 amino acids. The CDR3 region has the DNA TGTGCCAGCAGTACAACTCCCAATGAGCAGTTCTTC. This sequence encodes CASSTTPNEQFF.

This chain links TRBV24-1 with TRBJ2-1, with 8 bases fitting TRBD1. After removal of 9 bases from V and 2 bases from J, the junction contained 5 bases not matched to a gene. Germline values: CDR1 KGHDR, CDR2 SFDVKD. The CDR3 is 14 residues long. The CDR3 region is CATAGTGAYNEQFF. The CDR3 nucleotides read TGTGCCACCGCCGGGACAGGTGCCTACAATGAGCAGTTCTTC.

In nucleotides, the CDR3 is TGTGCCAGCAGTTATCGGGGACAGAGTAGCAATCAGCCCCAGCATTTT. This encodes CASSYRGQSSNQPQHF. The rearrangement uses TRBV6-6 and TRBJ1-5; 7 bases align to TRBD1. Losses at the gene ends were 3 bases for V and 0 bases for J; bases not matched to a gene: 5. The CDR3 runs to 16 residues. CDR1 is MNHNY and CDR2 is SVGAGI in the germline V gene (reference sequence).

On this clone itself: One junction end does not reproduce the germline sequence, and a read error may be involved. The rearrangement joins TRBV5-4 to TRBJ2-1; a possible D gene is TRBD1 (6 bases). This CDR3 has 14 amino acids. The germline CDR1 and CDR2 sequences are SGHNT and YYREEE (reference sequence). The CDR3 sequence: CTSSPRTENNEQFF. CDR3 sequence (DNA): TGTACCAGCAGCCCCCGGACAGAAAACAATGAGCAGTTCTTC.

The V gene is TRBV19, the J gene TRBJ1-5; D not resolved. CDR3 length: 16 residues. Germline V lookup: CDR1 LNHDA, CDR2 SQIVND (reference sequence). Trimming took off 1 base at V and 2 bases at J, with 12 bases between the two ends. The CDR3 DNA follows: TGTGCCAGTAGTATAGGGGGAGGGTTGGGCAATCAGCCCCAGCATTTT. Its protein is CASSIGGGLGNQPQHF.

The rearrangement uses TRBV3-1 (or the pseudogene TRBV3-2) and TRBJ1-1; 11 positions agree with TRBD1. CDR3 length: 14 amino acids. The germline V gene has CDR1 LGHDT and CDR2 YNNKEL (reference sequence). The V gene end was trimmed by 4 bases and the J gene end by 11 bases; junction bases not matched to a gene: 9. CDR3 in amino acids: CASSRGTGGLPAFF. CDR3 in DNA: TGTGCCAGCAGCCGGGGGACAGGGGGGCTACCGGCTTTCTTT.

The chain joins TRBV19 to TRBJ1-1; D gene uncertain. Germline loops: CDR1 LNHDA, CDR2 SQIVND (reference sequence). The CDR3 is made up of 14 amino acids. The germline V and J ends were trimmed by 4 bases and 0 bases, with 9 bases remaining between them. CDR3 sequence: CASSTHVLNTEAFF. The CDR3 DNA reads TGTGCCAGTAGTACCCACGTCCTGAACACTGAAGCTTTCTTT.

This CDR3 reads CATSKGPTDGEETQYF. For the CDR3, the DNA is TGTGCCACCAGCAAAGGTCCGACGGACGGAGAAGAGACCCAGTACTTC. The rearrangement joins TRBV15 to TRBJ2-5; D ambiguous. Trimming stripped 4 bases from V and 3 bases from J, with 18 bases between. The CDR3 length is 16 residues. The germline gives CDR1 LNHNV, CDR2 YYDKDF (reference sequence).